This T cell receptor beta chain was sequenced in a study of blood T cell repertoires in COVID-19. Study overall: Italy, Spain and the United States were the sources of the convalescent and acute COVID-19 samples. The analysed material was cDNA or gDNA that came from T cells, B-cell-depleted T cells, or PBMCs.

Study processing details: Using reference gene primer amplification, nucleated cell counts were estimated. Sequenced by immunoSEQ multiplex PCR; TCRdb stores in-frame clones only, minus some. V, J and clone size reflect that table, while D and trimming were determined from the DNA. Found here are about 200,000 clones, about 83% of them singletons; the top ten hold about 5.6%. Participants spanned ages about 18 to 90 years and resided in some 22 US areas. The ends were cut back, 2 bases at V and 0 bases at J, with 8 bases in the middle. Per the germline V gene, CDR1 is SNHLY and CDR2 is FYNNEI. This CDR3 has 15 amino acids.

Material: PBMCs or T cells enriched from blood (not recorded which). The sequence derives from a man aged 40-49 years with acute COVID-19. The rearrangement uses TRBV2 and TRBJ2-1; D not certain. The DNA for the CDR3 is TGTGCCAGCAGTGAAAGCCGTTACTCCTACAATGAGCAGTTCTTC. Its protein product is CASSESRYSYNEQFF.